The clone carrying this TCR beta chain occurred many times. Its target is not known. Samples came from axillary lymph nodes draining the breast cancer. Germline values: CDR1 SGHDN, CDR2 FVKESK. The CDR3 length is 15 residues. Trimming removed 1 base from V and 7 bases from J, with 16 bases in between. The entry originates in a study of breast tumors, draining lymph nodes, adjacent tissues. Findings of the study overall: Tumor repertoires ranked between lymph nodes and nontumor tissue in diversity, with V and J gene preferences. Most tumor T cells seemingly derive from lymph node, then expand in tumor. Data only fit, rather than demonstrated, lymph node origin of most tumor T cells.

TCRdb passed the multiplex PCR reads through MiXCR, listing each CDR3 protein once. The data show under 250,000 distinct CDR3 sequences, with about 34% seen just once and 1.2% to 1.5% held by the top ten. Sequenced sample: axillary lymph node tissue. The TCR sequence derives from a female donor with breast cancer. Some clones in this sample may be carry-over from other donors' samples. The chain recombines TRBV14 with TRBJ1-2; no firm D call. CDR3 bases: TGTGCCAGCAGCCAAGGGGCGCGGGGTATAAGTGGCTACACCTTC. Residues: CASSQGARGISGYTF.